The entry below describes one T cell receptor beta chain. Other nucleotide sequences in the sample specify the same CDR3. This table comes from immunoSEQ multiplex PCR, and its TCRdb copy is limited to in-frame clones, with some not included. The sample holds over 150,000 clones, around 90% seen once. The sample originates from a study of control samples from healthy donors and cancer patients. This TCR derives from a woman aged 40 to 50 in good health. The sequenced sample consisted of blood.

The CDR3 DNA follows: TGTGCCACCAGCCGGACAGAGAACACCGGGGAGCTGTTTTTT. Translation gives CATSRTENTGELFF. The rearrangement uses TRBV15 and TRBJ2-2; a weak D match, TRBD1 (6 bases). V was pared by 5 bases and J by 1 base, with 8 bases between. From germline, CDR1 is LNHNV and CDR2 YYDKDF (reference sequence). CDR3 length: 14 amino acids.